The present T cell receptor beta chain was sequenced within a study of blood T cell repertoires in COVID-19. As for the study in general: Acute-phase and convalescent COVID-19 samples originated in the United States, Italy and Spain.

In the study's own analysis: The assay estimated nucleated cells by amplifying reference gene primers. Produced via immunoSEQ multiplex PCR; TCRdb's table is partial and in-frame only. For V, J and clone size, that table is used; D and trimming come from the DNA. Of over 150,000 clones in the sample, 75% to 90% were seen once. V lost 6 bases to trimming and J lost 6 bases, with 17 bases between them. Germline values: CDR1 LNHDA, CDR2 SQIVND (reference sequence). The CDR3 sequence is 15 residues long. The chain combines TRBV19 with TRBJ1-4; D possibly corresponds to TRBD1 (6 bases). Specimen: peripheral blood. The TCR originated in a woman aged 40 to 50 with COVID-19, enrolled during active disease. CDR3 region: CASRGGITADEKLFF. CDR3 sequence (DNA): TGTGCCAGTAGAGGGGGAATCACTGCCGATGAAAAACTGTTTTTT. Based on the CDR3 plus reference TRBV19 and TRBJ1-4, the full variable domain is DGGITQSPKYLFRKEGQNVTLSCEQNLNHDAMYWYRQDPGQGLRLIYYSQIVNDFQKGDIAEGYSVSREKKESFPLTVTSAQKNPTAFYLCASRGGITADEKLFFGSGTQLSVL.